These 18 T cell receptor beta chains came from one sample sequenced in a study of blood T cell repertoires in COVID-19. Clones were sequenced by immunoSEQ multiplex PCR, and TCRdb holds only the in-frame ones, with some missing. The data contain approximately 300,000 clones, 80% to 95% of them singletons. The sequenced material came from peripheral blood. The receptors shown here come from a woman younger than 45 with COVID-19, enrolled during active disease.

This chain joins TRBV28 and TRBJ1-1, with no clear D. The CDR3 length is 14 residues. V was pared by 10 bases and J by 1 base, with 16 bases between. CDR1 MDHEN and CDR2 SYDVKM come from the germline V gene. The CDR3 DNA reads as TGTGCCACCATCGAGTCCGGAGGGAACACTGAAGCTTTCTTT. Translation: CATIESGGNTEAFF.

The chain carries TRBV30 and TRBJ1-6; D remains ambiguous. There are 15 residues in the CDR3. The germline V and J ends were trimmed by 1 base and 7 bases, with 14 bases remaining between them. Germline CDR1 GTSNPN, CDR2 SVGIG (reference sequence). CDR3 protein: CAWSGPLGTNSPLHF. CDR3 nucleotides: TGTGCCTGGAGTGGTCCCTTGGGCACGAATTCACCCCTCCACTTT.

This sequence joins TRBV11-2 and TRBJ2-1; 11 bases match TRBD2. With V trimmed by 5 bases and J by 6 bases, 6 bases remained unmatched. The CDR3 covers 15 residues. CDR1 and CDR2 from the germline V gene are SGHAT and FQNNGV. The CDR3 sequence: CASSPLLAGVNEQFF. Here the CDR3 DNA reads TGTGCCAGCAGCCCATTACTAGCGGGGGTCAATGAGCAGTTCTTC.

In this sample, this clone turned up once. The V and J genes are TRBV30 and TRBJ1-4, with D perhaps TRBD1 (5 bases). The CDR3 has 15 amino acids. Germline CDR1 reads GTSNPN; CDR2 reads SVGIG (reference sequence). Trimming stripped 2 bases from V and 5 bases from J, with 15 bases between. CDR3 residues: CAWSRIPRGNEKLFF. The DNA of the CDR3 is TGTGCCTGGAGTCGTATCCCTCGGGGGAATGAAAAACTGTTTTTT.

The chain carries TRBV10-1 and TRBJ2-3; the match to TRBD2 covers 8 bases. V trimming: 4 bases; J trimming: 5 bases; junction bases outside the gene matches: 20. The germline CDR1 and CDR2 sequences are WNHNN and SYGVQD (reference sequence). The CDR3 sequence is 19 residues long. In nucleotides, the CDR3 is TGCGCCAGCAGTGTAAGGACTAGGCCTCGGGAGGGGGGTAGAGATACGCAGTATTTT. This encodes CASSVRTRPREGGRDTQYF.

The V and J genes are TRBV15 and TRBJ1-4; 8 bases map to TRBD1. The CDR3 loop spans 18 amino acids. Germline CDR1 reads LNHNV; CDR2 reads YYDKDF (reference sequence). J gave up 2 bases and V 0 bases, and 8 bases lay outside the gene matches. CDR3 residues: CATSRDRAGGLTNEKLFF. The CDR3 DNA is TGTGCCACCAGCAGAGATCGGGCAGGGGGCTTGACTAATGAAAAACTGTTTTTT.

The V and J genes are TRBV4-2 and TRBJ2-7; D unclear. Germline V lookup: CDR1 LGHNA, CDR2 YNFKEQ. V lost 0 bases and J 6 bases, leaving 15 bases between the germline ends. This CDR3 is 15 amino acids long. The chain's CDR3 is CASSQDLPPLGEQYF. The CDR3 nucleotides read TGTGCCAGCAGCCAAGATCTCCCACCCCTCGGCGAGCAGTACTTC.

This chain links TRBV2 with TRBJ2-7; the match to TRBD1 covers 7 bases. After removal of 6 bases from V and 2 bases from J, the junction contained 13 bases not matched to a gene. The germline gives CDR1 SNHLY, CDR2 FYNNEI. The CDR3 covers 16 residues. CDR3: CASRENRGFRAYEQYF. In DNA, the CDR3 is TGTGCCAGCAGAGAAAACAGGGGATTTAGAGCCTACGAGCAGTACTTC.

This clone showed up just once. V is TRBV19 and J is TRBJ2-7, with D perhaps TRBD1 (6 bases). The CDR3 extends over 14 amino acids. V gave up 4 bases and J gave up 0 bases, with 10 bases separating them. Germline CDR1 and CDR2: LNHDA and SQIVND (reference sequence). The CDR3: CASSRQESSYEQYF. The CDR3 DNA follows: TGTGCCAGTAGTAGACAGGAATCCTCCTACGAGCAGTACTTC.

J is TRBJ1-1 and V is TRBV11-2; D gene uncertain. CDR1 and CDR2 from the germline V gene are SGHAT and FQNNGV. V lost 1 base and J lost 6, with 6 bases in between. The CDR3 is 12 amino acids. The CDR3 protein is CASSLVGAEAFF. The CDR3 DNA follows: TGTGCCAGCAGCTTAGTCGGGGCTGAAGCTTTCTTT.

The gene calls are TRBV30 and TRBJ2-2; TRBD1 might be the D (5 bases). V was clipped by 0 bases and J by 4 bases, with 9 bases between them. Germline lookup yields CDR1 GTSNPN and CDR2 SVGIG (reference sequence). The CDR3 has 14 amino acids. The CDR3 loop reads CAWSVRVGTGELFF. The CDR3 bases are TGTGCCTGGAGTGTCAGGGTAGGCACCGGGGAGCTGTTTTTT.

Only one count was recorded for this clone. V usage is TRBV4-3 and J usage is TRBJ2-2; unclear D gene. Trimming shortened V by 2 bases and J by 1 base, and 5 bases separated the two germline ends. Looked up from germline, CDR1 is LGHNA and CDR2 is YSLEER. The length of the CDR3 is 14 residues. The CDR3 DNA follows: TGCGCCAGCAGCCAATTGAGGAACACCGGGGAGCTGTTTTTT. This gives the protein CASSQLRNTGELFF.

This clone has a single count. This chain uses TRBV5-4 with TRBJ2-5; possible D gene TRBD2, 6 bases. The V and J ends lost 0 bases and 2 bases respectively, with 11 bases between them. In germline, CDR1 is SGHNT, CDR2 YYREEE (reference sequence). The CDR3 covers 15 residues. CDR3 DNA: TGTGCCAGCAGCTTGGACCTGCGGGGTCAAGAGACCCAGTACTTC. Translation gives CASSLDLRGQETQYF.

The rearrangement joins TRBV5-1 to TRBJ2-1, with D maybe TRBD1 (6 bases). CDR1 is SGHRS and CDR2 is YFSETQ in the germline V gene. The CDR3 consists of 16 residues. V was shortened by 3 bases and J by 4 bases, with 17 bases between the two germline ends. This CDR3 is CASSSYRDILYNEQFF. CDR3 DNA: TGCGCCAGCAGCTCGTACAGGGACATCCTTTACAATGAGCAGTTCTTC.

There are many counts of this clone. DNA for the CDR3: TGTGCCAGCAGCTACGGGGACAGAGGATACGAGCAGTACTTC. Its translation is CASSYGDRGYEQYF. The chain employs TRBV7-8 and TRBJ2-7, with 7 bases identical to TRBD1. CDR1 is SGHVS, CDR2 FQNEAQ, per germline. V dropped 4 bases and J dropped 4; count of bases not matched to a gene: 7. This CDR3 has 14 amino acids. Looking up the rest from reference TRBV7-8 and TRBJ2-7 gives the full variable domain: GAGVSQSPRYKVAKRGQDVALRCDPISGHVSLFWYQQALGQGPEFLTYFQNEAQLDKSGLPSDRFFAERPEGSVSTLKIQRTQQEDSAVYLCASSYGDRGYEQYFGPGTRLTVT.

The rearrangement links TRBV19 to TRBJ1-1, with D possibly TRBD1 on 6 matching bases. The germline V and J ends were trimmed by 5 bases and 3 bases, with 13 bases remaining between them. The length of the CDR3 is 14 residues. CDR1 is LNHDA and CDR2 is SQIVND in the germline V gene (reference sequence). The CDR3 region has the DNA TGTGCCAGTAGTCTCATCGGACAGTACACTGAAGCTTTCTTT. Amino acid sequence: CASSLIGQYTEAFF. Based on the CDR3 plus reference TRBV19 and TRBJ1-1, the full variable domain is DGGITQSPKYLFRKEGQNVTLSCEQNLNHDAMYWYRQDPGQGLRLIYYSQIVNDFQKGDIAEGYSVSREKKESFPLTVTSAQKNPTAFYLCASSLIGQYTEAFFGQGTRLTVV.

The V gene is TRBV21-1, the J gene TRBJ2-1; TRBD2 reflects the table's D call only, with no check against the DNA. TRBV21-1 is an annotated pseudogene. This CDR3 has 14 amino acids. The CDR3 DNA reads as TGTGCCAGCAGCAAGCGACTAGTCGTGCATGAGCAGTTCTTC. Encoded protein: CASSKRLVVHEQFF.

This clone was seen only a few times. The CDR3 DNA follows: TGTGCCAGCAGCACCCCGGGACAGGGAAACACCATATATTTT. Translated, it gives CASSTPGQGNTIYF. The V call is TRBV7-2, the J call TRBJ1-3; 7 nucleotides line up with TRBD1. Looked up from germline, CDR1 is SGHTA and CDR2 is FQGNSA. CDR3 length equals 14 residues. After removal of 5 bases from V and 4 bases from J, the junction contained 5 bases not matched to a gene.